A selection of T cell receptor beta chains follows, all from one sample in a study of vaccination and CD4 T cells after COVID-19. Each CDR3 protein is one row after TCRdb ran MiXCR on the PCR reads. The sample records approximately 3,600 distinct CDR3 sequences, approximately 24% being singletons. These receptors have no known antigen. The sample consisted of CD4+ T cells from blood, cultured in vitro. The receptor source for this set is a human donor in good health. Each CDR3 is given with its conserved first and last residue. A D gene is named only where the DNA matches it firmly. Part of the rows lack a size; the others show once, few, many or a class for expanded clones.

J gene,V gene,D gene,clone size,CDR3 DNA,CDR3 protein
TRBJ2-5,TRBV6-1,TRBD1,medium-sized,TGTGCCAGCAGCCGGGACAGGGTGGAGACCCAGTACTTC,CASSRDRVETQYF
TRBJ2-5,TRBV27,NA,medium-sized,TGTGCCAGCAGTTTAAATGGCAGGGTGGGGGAGACCCAGTACTTC,CASSLNGRVGETQYF
TRBJ2-1,TRBV19,TRBD2,few,TGTGCCAGTAGTAGGGAGGGTACCAATGAGCAGTTCTTC,CASSREGTNEQFF
TRBJ2-5,TRBV19,NA,few,TGTGCCAGTAGTTTCGACAGGGAGACCCAGTACTTC,CASSFDRETQYF
TRBJ2-6,TRBV20-1,TRBD2,NA,TGCAGTGCAACGGGGGGGCCTGGGGCCAACGTCCTGACTTTC,CSATGGPGANVLTF
TRBJ2-3,TRBV7-2,TRBD2,NA,TGTGCCCAAGGGACTAGCGGGGGGGGGGGCACAGATACGCAGTATTTT,CAQGTSGGGGTDTQYF
TRBJ2-5,TRBV20-1,NA,medium-sized,TGCAGTGCTAGAGATCGTATAAGCCCAGCGCTGACCCAGTACTTC,CSARDRISPALTQYF
TRBJ2-5,TRBV4-3,TRBD2,few,TGCGCCAGCAGCAAAGGACTCTCTGGACTAGCAGATCAAGAGACCCAGTACTTC,CASSKGLSGLADQETQYF